The text below deals with one T cell receptor (beta chain). Its cognate antigen has yet to be identified. No per-base quality is available; no much larger clone lies one base away. This sample was taken from a study of blood T cell dynamics during melanoma immunotherapy (dated by TCRdb to 2018 to 2021). Broadly, across the study: All patients had metastatic melanoma and were given first-line pembrolizumab or nivolumab plus ipilimumab as standard of care in the United Kingdom. To identify early correlates of response, the study profiled peripheral T cell receptor repertoires in patients with metastatic melanoma before and after one cycle of checkpoint inhibitor therapy. The training cohort consisted of consecutive patients, while an additional independent group of patients from the same centre was pooled to form an external validation set.

Reading the label with the study, this specimen's time point is: pre-treatment baseline. Blood samples were taken before treatment (T0) and at week 3 (W3), following the first cycle of checkpoint blockade. Except for a couple of patients with rapid clinical progression, response was assessed 12 weeks after the first infusion by RECIST 1.1; disease control meant complete response, partial response or stable disease. Patients were not eligible if they had prior systemic cancer treatment, concomitant immunosuppressant therapy or synchronous other active malignancies. Bulk PBMC and plasma cell-free DNA were both sequenced for TCR beta so that circulating cells and T cell turnover could be tracked. Lymphoprep and SepMate tubes were used to isolate PBMC from blood, and red cell lysis was then performed. QIAamp DNA Blood Mini kits were used to extract DNA from PBMC and sorted T cell subsets. A fixed 350 ng of DNA was loaded for every bulk PBMC sample. Following the manufacturer instructions, the immunoSEQ TCRb Assay kit was used to amplify TCR beta CDR3 sequences from genomic DNA. The KAPA Library Quantification Kit for Illumina platforms was used to quantify pooled libraries by qPCR. Pooled libraries were clustered at about 0.55-1.1 pM and sequenced on an Illumina NextSeq 500. The paper's data handling went like this. TCR data were analyzed with immunoSEQ ANALYZER and the R LymphoSeq package. A rearrangement efficiency score was calculated as productive divided by the sum of productive and non-productive CDR3 sequences. Clonality was assessed using the Gini coefficient and diversity using the Renyi index at alpha=1, with pairwise comparisons between timepoints within each patient. In LymphoSeq, clonal relatedness was computed with an edit distance of 3 and repertoire similarity was computed with the Bhattacharyya coefficient. To classify response, a linear discriminant analysis based on week-3 changes in clonality and diversity was built with the R MASS and caret packages. TCRdb stores this immuneACCESS table with in-frame sequences only. Part of the clones is absent; in the studies checked, under half of the shortfall reflects unresolved V genes, and no reason is known for the rest. V and J calls and clone size follow that table, whereas D and trimming were derived from the DNA. The sample table shows roughly 16,000 clones, and approximately 89% are seen once. Together, the top ten hold less than 2% of the sample.

V is pruned by 6 bases and J by 2 bases, leaving 2 bases of the junction without a gene match. CDR1 and CDR2 are read off the germline V gene as SQVTM and ANQGSEA. The CDR3 numbers 13 residues from cysteine through phenylalanine. The CDR3 DNA has 39 bases and is translated from base 1. The paper's findings and limits, for the study overall: The study could not determine whether the T cell clones driving repertoire changes were melanoma-specific or reflected general immune activation. Unlike progressors, patients who went on to achieve disease control showed a bifurcated reorganization of the PBMC repertoire at W3, with either increased clonality or increased diversity. The relatively small sample size was acknowledged as something that could potentially limit how far the results can be generalized.

Specimen: blood, collected from a patient treated with checkpoint blockade. The receptor was derived from a human donor with melanoma. This chain is built from TRBV29-1 and TRBJ2-2, with 8 central nucleotides matching TRBD1. For the CDR3, the sequence is CSVGQGNTGELFF. The DNA sequence is as follows: TGCAGCGTCGGACAGGGTAACACCGGGGAGCTGTTTTTT.